One sample yielded the 20 T cell receptor beta chains listed below, sequenced in a study of CD4 T cells in relation to SARS-CoV-2 and coronaviruses. Before the COVID-19 pandemic, during about 2010-2018, CD4+ T cells were taken from unexposed donors. After approximately 10 days of culture, CD4+ T cells were isolated. These receptors have no identified antigens. Assay: immunoSEQ multiplex PCR; the TCRdb copy retains only in-frame clones and omits some. The sample includes 28,000 or so clones, around 80% of them seen just once. Sequencing was done on a sample of CD4+ T cells from PBMCs, cultured in vitro. All receptors derive from a human donor in good health.

The CDR3 spells CASSPISGTGDEKLFF. CDR3 in DNA: TGTGCCAGCTCTCCCATTTCCGGGACAGGGGATGAAAAACTGTTTTTT. The rearrangement uses TRBV18 and TRBJ1-4; TRBD1 aligns across 10 bases. Germline CDR1 reads KGHSH; CDR2 reads LQKENI. V lost 6 bases and J lost 6; bases outside the gene matches: 10. CDR3 size: 16 residues. The full variable domain, in which reference TRBV18 and TRBJ1-4 provide the parts outside the CDR3, is NAGVMQNPRHLVRRRGQEARLRCSPMKGHSHVYWYRQLPEEGLKFMVYLQKENIIDESGMPKERFSAEFPKEGPSILRIQQVVRGDSAAYFCASSPISGTGDEKLFFGSGTQLSVL.

This chain joins TRBV4-1 and TRBJ1-5; D is perhaps TRBD1 (5 bases). The germline CDR1 and CDR2 sequences are MGHRA and YSYEKL. The CDR3 has 14 residues. The ends were cut back, 6 bases at V and 8 bases at J, with 17 bases in the middle. CDR3 amino acids: CASSPDSSIEPQHF. CDR3 coding DNA: TGCGCCAGCAGTCCTGACAGTTCCATCGAGCCCCAGCATTTT.

The chain couples TRBV7-2 to TRBJ1-3; the D is unclear. There are 13 residues in the CDR3. Germline assignment: CDR1 SGHTA and CDR2 FQGNSA. The germline V and J ends were trimmed by 1 base and 4 bases, with 5 bases remaining between them. The CDR3 sequence: CASSLVKGNTIYF. In DNA form, the CDR3 reads TGTGCCAGCAGCTTAGTCAAAGGAAACACCATATATTTT.

The J gene is TRBJ1-5, the V gene TRBV7-9; D unresolved. V was clipped by 5 bases and J by 7 bases, with 9 bases between them. Germline CDR1 reads SEHNR; CDR2 reads FQNEAQ (reference sequence). This CDR3 has 12 residues. The CDR3 loop reads CASSQGDQPQHF. The DNA of the CDR3 is TGTGCCAGCAGCCAAGGCGACCAGCCCCAGCATTTT.

The gene calls are TRBV6-5 and TRBJ1-2; no clear D gene. The germline V and J ends were trimmed by 5 bases and 8 bases, with 18 bases remaining between them. The CDR3 is 14 residues long. The germline V gene has CDR1 MNHEY and CDR2 SVGAGI. The CDR3 spells CASSQSSPTWGYTF. The CDR3 coding sequence is TGTGCCAGCAGTCAATCGTCCCCAACCTGGGGCTACACCTTC.

The rearrangement joins TRBV29-1 to TRBJ2-5, with D maybe TRBD1 (6 bases). The germline gives CDR1 SQVTM, CDR2 ANQGSEA. V was shortened by 6 bases and J by 0 bases, with 14 bases between the two germline ends. The CDR3 loop spans 14 amino acids. CDR3 bases: TGCAGCGTAGCTTCCGGGACATACCAAGAGACCCAGTACTTC. Its translation: CSVASGTYQETQYF.

The V call is TRBV6-5, the J call TRBJ1-6, with 10 bases aligning to TRBD1. Germline CDR1 MNHEY, CDR2 SVGAGI. This CDR3 region has 15 residues. V lost 6 bases, J lost 7 bases, and 6 bases stayed unmatched. CDR3 protein: CASRTAGQGNSPLHF. CDR3 DNA sequence: TGTGCCAGCAGAACGGCGGGACAGGGGAATTCACCCCTCCACTTT.

The chain employs TRBV6-5 and TRBJ2-5; 7 positions match TRBD2. CDR3 length: 14 residues. Unmatched junction bases numbered 4, after V lost 2 bases and J lost 4 bases. Germline V gene lookup returns CDR1 MNHEY and CDR2 SVGAGI. In DNA form, the CDR3 reads TGTGCCAGCAGTTACGGACTAGAGATAGAGACCCAGTACTTC. It encodes CASSYGLEIETQYF.

V usage is TRBV7-2 and J usage is TRBJ1-5; 9 positions agree with TRBD1. CDR1 SGHTA and CDR2 FQGNSA come from the germline V gene. This CDR3 comprises 14 residues. With 5 bases clipped from V and 7 bases from J, the junction kept 6 bases outside the gene matches. As DNA, the CDR3 is TGTGCCAGCAGCCACAGGGGGCCGGGGCAGCCCCAGCATTTT. Its translation: CASSHRGPGQPQHF.

V and J are TRBV13 and TRBJ2-2; 7 bases agree with TRBD1. This CDR3 has 15 amino acids. Germline V gene lookup returns CDR1 PRHDT and CDR2 FYEKMQ (reference sequence). V trimming: 10 bases; J trimming: 0 bases; junction bases outside the gene matches: 8. In nucleotides, the CDR3 is TGTGCCACCACTTGGGACAGAACGAACACCGGGGAGCTGTTTTTT. It specifies CATTWDRTNTGELFF.

The rearrangement uses TRBV11-2 and TRBJ2-3, with 7 bases matching TRBD2. V gave up 4 bases and J gave up 2 bases; unmatched junction bases: 12. This CDR3 is 17 amino acids long. Per the germline V gene, CDR1 is SGHAT and CDR2 is FQNNGV. CDR3 loop: CASSSPSPGGPTDTQYF. In DNA, the CDR3 is TGTGCCAGCAGCTCCCCCTCACCGGGAGGCCCCACAGATACGCAGTATTTT.

The chain uses TRBV12-5 and TRBJ1-6; no clear D gene. The CDR3 sequence is 14 residues long. Germline V CDR1 and CDR2: LGHNT, FRNRAP. Trimming removed 10 bases at V and 6 bases at J, with 16 bases between. Here the CDR3 reads CATRREGPNSPLHF. The CDR3 nucleotides are TGTGCTACCCGTCGGGAGGGCCCTAATTCACCCCTCCACTTT.

This sequence joins TRBV9 and TRBJ2-3; 9 bases agree with TRBD2. CDR3 size: 16 residues. From germline, CDR1 is SGDLS and CDR2 YYNGEE. The ends lost 0 bases at V and 4 bases at J; junction bases unmatched: 6. The CDR3 nucleotides read TGTGCCAGCAGCGTAGACAGCGGGGGGCCGCCAGATACGCAGTATTTT. It encodes CASSVDSGGPPDTQYF.

This clone was recorded only once. The chain joins TRBV10-3 to TRBJ2-7, with a weak D call TRBD1 (6 bases). The CDR3 sequence is 12 residues long. The V end was cut by 8 bases, the J end by 2 bases, with 10 bases between. Germline V gene data show CDR1 as ENHRY and CDR2 as SYGVKD. This CDR3 reads CAIARDTYEQYF. The CDR3 DNA is TGTGCCATCGCCAGGGACACCTACGAGCAGTACTTC.

The J gene is TRBJ1-5, the V gene TRBV30, with D possibly being TRBD1 (6 bases). Looked up from germline, CDR1 is GTSNPN and CDR2 is SVGIG (reference sequence). V was cut by 4 bases and J by 2 bases, with 6 bases left in between. The CDR3 contains 12 residues. The CDR3 nucleotides are TGTGCCTGGAACAGGGGCAATCAGCCCCAGCATTTT. Protein: CAWNRGNQPQHF.

The chain couples TRBV21-1 to TRBJ2-1; the D segment call TRBD2 is taken from the table without a DNA check. TRBV21-1 corresponds to a pseudogene. The CDR3 spans 15 residues. CDR3 protein: CASSNRLAGRNEQFF. The CDR3 DNA reads TGTGCCAGCAGCAATAGACTAGCGGGCCGCAATGAGCAGTTCTTC.

The rearrangement links TRBV3-1 (or the pseudogene TRBV3-2) to TRBJ2-7; D remains unclear. CDR1 LGHDT and CDR2 YNNKEL come from the germline V gene (reference sequence). The CDR3 length is 20 residues. V lost 2 bases and J lost 0, with 26 bases in between. As DNA, the CDR3 is TGTGCCAGCAGCCAACTCGGACCGCTTACGATATTTCGTGGCTCCTACGAGCAGTACTTC. Translated, it gives CASSQLGPLTIFRGSYEQYF.

The chain employs TRBV7-2 and TRBJ2-4, with 7 bases matching TRBD2. The V segment lost 5 bases and the J segment 4 bases; nucleotides outside the gene matches: 5. The CDR3 is 14 residues long. Germline V gene lookup returns CDR1 SGHTA and CDR2 FQGNSA. This CDR3 reads CASSPAGLKNIQYF. The CDR3 DNA reads TGTGCCAGCAGCCCCGCGGGACTAAAAAACATTCAGTACTTC.

CDR3 DNA sequence: TGTGCCTCCGCACCCAGTTACAGGGGTCTTCCCTACTCTGGAAACACCATATATTTT. Residues: CASAPSYRGLPYSGNTIYF. This chain joins TRBV24-1 and TRBJ1-3; 7 bases fit TRBD1. Unmatched junction bases numbered 22, after V lost 12 bases and J lost 0 bases. The CDR3 runs to 19 residues. Germline CDR1 is KGHDR and CDR2 is SFDVKD.

The rearrangement links TRBV7-6 to TRBJ2-3; 12 nucleotides match TRBD2. Germline V gene data show CDR1 as SGHVS and CDR2 as FNYEAQ. There are 15 residues in the CDR3. With 5 bases clipped from V and 12 bases from J, the junction kept 12 bases outside the gene matches. The DNA for the CDR3 is TGTGCCAGCAGCCCGCCCCCTCTAGCGGGGGGGGCCCAGTATTTT. This translates into CASSPPPLAGGAQYF.